Following are 3 T cell receptor beta chains from one sample sequenced in a study of T-cell reconstitution after alpha-beta-depleted transplantation in children. During its preparation, the TCRbeta library received unique molecular identifiers. TCRdb processed the PCR reads anew with MiXCR; each CDR3 protein has one entry. Found here are hundreds of thousands of distinct CDR3 sequences, 16% of them singletons; the top ten hold 25% to 35%. The sample was PBMCs, mostly from graft donor cells, taken 360 days after TCRalphabeta/CD19-depleted stem cell transplant. All receptors come from a boy under three years old who had a stem cell transplant for Wiskott-Aldrich syndrome, so the T cells may come from the graft donor.

The V call is TRBV12-3 or TRBV12-4, the J call TRBJ2-5, with D hard to call. V was clipped by 1 base and J by 7 bases, with 13 bases between them. The CDR3 is 14 residues long. The CDR3 reads CASSLGPLRGTQYF. In nucleotides, the CDR3 is TGTGCCAGCAGTTTAGGGCCGCTCCGCGGGACCCAGTACTTC.

This clonotype was counted only a few times. V gene TRBV7-6 combines with J gene TRBJ2-1, with 10 bases fitting TRBD2. Germline-derived CDR1 and CDR2 are SGHVS and FNYEAQ. The CDR3 totals 14 residues. V trimming: 0 bases; J trimming: 9 bases; junction bases outside the gene matches: 2. CDR3 loop: CASSLALAGAEQFF. In nucleotides, the CDR3 is TGTGCCAGCAGCTTAGCCCTAGCGGGGGCTGAGCAGTTCTTC.

This clonotype occurred a few times. The gene calls are TRBV20-1 and TRBJ1-1; TRBD1 is a possible D gene (6 bases). The CDR3 has 13 amino acids. Trimming stripped 3 bases from V and 3 bases from J, with 11 bases between. Germline values: CDR1 DFQATT, CDR2 SNEGSKA (reference sequence). The CDR3 sequence is CSARPYRDTEAFF. DNA of the CDR3: TGCAGTGCTAGGCCATACAGGGACACTGAAGCTTTCTTT.